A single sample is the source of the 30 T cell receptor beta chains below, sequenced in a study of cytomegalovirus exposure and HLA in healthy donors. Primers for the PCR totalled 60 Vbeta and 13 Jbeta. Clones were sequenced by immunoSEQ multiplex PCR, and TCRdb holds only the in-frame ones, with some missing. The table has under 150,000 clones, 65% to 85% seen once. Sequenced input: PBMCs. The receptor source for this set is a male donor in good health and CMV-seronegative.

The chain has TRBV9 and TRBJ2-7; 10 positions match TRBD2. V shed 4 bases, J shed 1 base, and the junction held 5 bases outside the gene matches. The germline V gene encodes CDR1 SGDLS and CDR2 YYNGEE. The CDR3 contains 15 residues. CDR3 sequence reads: CASSPTSGRSYEQYF. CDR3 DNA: TGTGCCAGCAGCCCGACTAGCGGGCGATCCTACGAGCAGTACTTC.

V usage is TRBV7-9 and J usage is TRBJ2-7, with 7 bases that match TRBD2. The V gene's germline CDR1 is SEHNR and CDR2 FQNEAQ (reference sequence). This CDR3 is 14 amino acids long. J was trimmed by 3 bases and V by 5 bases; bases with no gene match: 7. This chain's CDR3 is CASSLGRNVYEQYF. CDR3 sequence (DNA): TGTGCCAGCAGCCTCGGGAGGAATGTCTACGAGCAGTACTTC.

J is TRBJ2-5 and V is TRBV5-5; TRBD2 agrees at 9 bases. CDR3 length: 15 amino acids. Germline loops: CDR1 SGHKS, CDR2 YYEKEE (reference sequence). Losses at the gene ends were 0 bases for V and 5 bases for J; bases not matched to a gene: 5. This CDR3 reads CASSLDGTSRETQYF. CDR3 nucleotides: TGTGCCAGCAGCTTGGACGGGACTAGCCGGGAGACCCAGTACTTC.

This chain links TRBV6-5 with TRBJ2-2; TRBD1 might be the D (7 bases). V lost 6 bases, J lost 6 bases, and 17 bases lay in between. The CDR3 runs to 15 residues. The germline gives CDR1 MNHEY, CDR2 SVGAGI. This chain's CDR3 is CASRETGERAGELFF. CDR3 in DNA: TGTGCCAGCAGGGAAACAGGGGAGCGGGCCGGGGAGCTGTTTTTT.

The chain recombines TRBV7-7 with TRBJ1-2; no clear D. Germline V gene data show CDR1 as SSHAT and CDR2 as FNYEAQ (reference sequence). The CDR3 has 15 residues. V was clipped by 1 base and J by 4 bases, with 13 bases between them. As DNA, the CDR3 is TGTGCCAGCAGCTTAGGGTCCGGTTCTGGCTATGGCTACACCTTC. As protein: CASSLGSGSGYGYTF.

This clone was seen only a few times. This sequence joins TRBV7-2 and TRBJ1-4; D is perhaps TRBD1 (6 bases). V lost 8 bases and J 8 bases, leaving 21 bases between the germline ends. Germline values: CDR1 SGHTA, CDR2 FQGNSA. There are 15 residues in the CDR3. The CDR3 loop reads CASAMGTGYGEKLFF. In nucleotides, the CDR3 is TGTGCCAGCGCTATGGGAACAGGGTATGGGGAAAAACTGTTTTTT.

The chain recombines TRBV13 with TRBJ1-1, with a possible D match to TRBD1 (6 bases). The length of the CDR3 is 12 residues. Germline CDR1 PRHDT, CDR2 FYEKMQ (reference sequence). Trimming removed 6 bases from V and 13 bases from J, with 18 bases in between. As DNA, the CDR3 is TGTGCCAGCAGTTTTCGCCAGGGGCGGGTTTTCTTT. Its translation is CASSFRQGRVFF.

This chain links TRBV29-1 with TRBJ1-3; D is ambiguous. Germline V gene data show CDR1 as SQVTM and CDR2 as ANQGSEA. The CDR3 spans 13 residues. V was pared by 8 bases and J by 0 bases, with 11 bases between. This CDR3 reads CSYTSVSGNTIYF. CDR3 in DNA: TGCAGCTATACTTCTGTCTCTGGAAACACCATATATTTT.

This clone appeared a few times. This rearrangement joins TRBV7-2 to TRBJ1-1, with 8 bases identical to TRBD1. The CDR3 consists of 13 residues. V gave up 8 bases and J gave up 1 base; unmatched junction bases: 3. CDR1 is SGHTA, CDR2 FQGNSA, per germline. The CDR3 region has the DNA TGTGCCAGCGGACAGGGCGCGAACACTGAAGCTTTCTTT. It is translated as CASGQGANTEAFF. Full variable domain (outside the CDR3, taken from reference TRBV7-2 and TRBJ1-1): GAGVSQSPSNKVTEKGKDVELRCDPISGHTALYWYRQSLGQGLEFLIYFQGNSAPDKSGLPSDRFSAERTGGSVSTLTIQRTQQEDSAVYLCASGQGANTEAFFGQGTRLTVV.

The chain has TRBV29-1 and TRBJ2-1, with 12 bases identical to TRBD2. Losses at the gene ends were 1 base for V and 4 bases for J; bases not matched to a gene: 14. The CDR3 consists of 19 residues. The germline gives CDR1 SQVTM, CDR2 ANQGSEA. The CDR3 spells CSVEGTGTSGPVGYNEQFF. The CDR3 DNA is TGCAGCGTTGAAGGGACCGGGACTAGCGGGCCCGTTGGGTACAATGAGCAGTTCTTC.

CDR3 coding DNA: TGTGCCAGCAGCCTACAGGATAAGGGCACCGGGGAGCTGTTTTTT. Translation: CASSLQDKGTGELFF. The chain links TRBV7-9 to TRBJ2-2, with a possible D match to TRBD1 (5 bases). The CDR3 consists of 15 residues. The V end was cut by 5 bases, the J end by 4 bases, with 14 bases between. Germline loops: CDR1 SEHNR, CDR2 FQNEAQ (reference sequence).

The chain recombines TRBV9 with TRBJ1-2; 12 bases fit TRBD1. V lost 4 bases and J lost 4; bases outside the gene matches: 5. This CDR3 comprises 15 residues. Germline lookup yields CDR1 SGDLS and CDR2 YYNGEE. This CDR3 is CASSHRDRGPYGYTF. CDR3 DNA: TGTGCCAGCAGCCACCGGGACAGGGGGCCCTATGGCTACACCTTC.

The CDR3: CASSEALGTQYF. CDR3 coding DNA: TGTGCCAGCAGTGAAGCGCTCGGGACCCAGTACTTC. This chain connects TRBV6-1 to TRBJ2-5; D is ambiguous. Germline CDR1 is MNHNS and CDR2 is SASEGT. Trimming took off 0 bases at V and 7 bases at J, with 6 bases between the two ends. The CDR3 is made up of 12 amino acids.

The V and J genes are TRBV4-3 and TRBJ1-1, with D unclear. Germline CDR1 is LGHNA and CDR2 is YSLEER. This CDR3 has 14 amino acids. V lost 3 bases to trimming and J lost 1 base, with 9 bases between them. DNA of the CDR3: TGCGCCAGCAGCCAGGCCAGGCAGAACACTGAAGCTTTCTTT. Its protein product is CASSQARQNTEAFF.

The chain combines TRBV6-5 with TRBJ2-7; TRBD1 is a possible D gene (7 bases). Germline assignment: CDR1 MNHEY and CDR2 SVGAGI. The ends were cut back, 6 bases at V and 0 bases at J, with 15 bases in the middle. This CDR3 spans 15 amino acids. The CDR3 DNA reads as TGTGCCAGCAGGATCGGAGGGACAGCCTCCTACGAGCAGTACTTC. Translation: CASRIGGTASYEQYF.

Here the CDR3 DNA reads TGTGCCAGCAGTGTTCTAGCGGGAGACTCAGATACGCAGTATTTT. This encodes CASSVLAGDSDTQYF. This chain uses TRBV6-4 with TRBJ2-3, with 10 positions matching TRBD2. J lost 4 bases, V lost 4 bases, and 5 bases had no gene match. Germline V lookup: CDR1 MRHNA, CDR2 SNTAGT. The CDR3 loop spans 15 amino acids.

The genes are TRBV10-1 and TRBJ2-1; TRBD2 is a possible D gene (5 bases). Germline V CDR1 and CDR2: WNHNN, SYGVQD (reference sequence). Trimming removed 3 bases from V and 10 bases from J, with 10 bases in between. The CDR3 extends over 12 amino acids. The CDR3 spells CASSDGPGEQFF. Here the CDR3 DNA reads TGCGCCAGCAGTGACGGGCCGGGGGAGCAGTTCTTC.

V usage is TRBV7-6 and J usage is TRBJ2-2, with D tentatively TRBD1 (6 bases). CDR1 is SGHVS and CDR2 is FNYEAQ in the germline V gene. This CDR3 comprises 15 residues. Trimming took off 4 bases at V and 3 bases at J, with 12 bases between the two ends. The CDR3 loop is CASSSDSGYTGELFF. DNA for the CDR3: TGTGCCAGCAGCTCGGACAGTGGGTACACCGGGGAGCTGTTTTTT.

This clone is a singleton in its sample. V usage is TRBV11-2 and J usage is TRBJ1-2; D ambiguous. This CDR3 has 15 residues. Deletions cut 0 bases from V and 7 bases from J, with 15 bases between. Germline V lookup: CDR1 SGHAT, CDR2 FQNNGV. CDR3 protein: CASSLDKAGRFGYTF. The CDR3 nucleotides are TGTGCCAGCAGCTTAGATAAGGCAGGCAGGTTTGGCTACACCTTC.

In DNA form, the CDR3 reads TGTGCCATCAGTGGGGGACAGATCGACTATGGCTACACCTTC. Translating gives CAISGGQIDYGYTF. This chain uses TRBV10-3 with TRBJ1-2; 7 nucleotides line up with TRBD1. The CDR3 loop spans 14 amino acids. V was pared by 4 bases and J by 3 bases, with 5 bases of the junction left unmatched. Germline CDR1 is ENHRY and CDR2 is SYGVKD.

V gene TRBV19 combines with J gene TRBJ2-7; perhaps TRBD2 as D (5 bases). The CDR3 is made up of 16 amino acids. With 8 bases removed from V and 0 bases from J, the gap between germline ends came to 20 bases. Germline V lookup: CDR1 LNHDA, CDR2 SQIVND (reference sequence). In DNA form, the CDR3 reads TGTGCCAGTTATGGTCCGGCGGGCTCAGACTCCTACGAGCAGTACTTC. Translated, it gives CASYGPAGSDSYEQYF.

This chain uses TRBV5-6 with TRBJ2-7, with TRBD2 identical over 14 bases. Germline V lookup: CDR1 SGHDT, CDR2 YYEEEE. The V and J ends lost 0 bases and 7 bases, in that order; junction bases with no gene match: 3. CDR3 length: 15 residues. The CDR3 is CASSLGTSGGWEQYF. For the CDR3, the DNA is TGTGCCAGCAGCTTGGGGACTAGCGGGGGGTGGGAGCAGTACTTC.

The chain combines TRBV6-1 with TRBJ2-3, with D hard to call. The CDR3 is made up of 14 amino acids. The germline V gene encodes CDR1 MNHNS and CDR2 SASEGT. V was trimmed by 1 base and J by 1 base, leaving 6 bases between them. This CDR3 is CASSEGGRTDTQYF. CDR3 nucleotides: TGTGCCAGCAGTGAAGGCGGCCGCACAGATACGCAGTATTTT.

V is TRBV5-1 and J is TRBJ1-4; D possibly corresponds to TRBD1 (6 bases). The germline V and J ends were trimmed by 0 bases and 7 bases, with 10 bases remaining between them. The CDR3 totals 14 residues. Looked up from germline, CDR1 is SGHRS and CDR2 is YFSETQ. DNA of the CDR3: TGCGCCAGCAGCTTGGAACAGGGCGGTGAAAAACTGTTTTTT. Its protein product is CASSLEQGGEKLFF.

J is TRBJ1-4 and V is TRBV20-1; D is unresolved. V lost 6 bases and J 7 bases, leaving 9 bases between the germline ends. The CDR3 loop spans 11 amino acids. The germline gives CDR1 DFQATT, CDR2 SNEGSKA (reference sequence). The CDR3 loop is CSARDREKLFF. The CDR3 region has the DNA TGCAGTGCCCGGGATCGTGAAAAACTGTTTTTT.

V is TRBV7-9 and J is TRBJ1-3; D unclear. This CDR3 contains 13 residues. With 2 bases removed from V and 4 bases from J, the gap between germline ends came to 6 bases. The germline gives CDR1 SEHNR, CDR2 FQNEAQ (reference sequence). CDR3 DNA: TGTGCCAGCAGCTTAAATATCGGAAACACCATATATTTT. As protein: CASSLNIGNTIYF.

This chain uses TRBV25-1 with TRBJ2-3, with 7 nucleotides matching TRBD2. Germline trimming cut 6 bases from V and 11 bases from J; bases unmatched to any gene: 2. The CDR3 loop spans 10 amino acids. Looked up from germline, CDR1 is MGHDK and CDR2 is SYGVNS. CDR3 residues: CASSGEGQYF. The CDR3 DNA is TGTGCCAGCAGCGGGGAGGGGCAGTATTTT. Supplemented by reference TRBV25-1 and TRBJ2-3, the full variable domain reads EADIYQTPRYLVIGTGKKITLECSQTMGHDKMYWYQQDPGMELHLIHYSYGVNSTEKGDLSSESTVSRIRTEHFPLTLESARPSHTSQYLCASSGEGQYFGPGTRLTVL.

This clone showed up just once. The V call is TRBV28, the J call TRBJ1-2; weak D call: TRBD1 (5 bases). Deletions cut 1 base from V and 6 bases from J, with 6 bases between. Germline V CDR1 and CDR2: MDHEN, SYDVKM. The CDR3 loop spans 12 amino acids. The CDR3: CASSLSGNGYTF. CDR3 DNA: TGTGCCAGCAGTTTATCAGGGAATGGCTACACCTTC.

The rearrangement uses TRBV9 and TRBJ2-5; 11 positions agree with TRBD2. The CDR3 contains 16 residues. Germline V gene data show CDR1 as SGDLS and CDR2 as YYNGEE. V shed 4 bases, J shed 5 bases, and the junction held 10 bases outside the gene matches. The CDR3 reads CASSLTSGSVWETQYF. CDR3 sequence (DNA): TGTGCCAGCAGCTTAACTAGCGGGAGTGTGTGGGAGACCCAGTACTTC.

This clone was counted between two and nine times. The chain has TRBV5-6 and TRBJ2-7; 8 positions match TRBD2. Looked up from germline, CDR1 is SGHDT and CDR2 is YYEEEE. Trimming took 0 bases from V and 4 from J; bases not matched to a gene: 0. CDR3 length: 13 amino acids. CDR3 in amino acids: CASSLEREYEQYF. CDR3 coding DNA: TGTGCCAGCAGCTTGGAGCGGGAGTACGAGCAGTACTTC.